This is a list of T cell receptor beta chains from one sample in a study of T-cell memory formation after mild COVID-19. TCRdb independently ran MiXCR on the 5' RACE reads; one entry per CDR3 protein. The sample shows about 90,000 distinct CDR3 sequences, over 12% of them seen only once. The sequencing input was PBMCs or a T cell subset sorted from them (not recorded which). These receptors all stem from a man aged 18 to 30 who had mild COVID-19 (a few samples of this study predate the infection). Cell type and time point are not known. The CDR3 runs from the conserved cysteine through the conserved F or W. The D gene is left open where the match is weak. Clone size appears in some rows only: once, few, many, or a class for an expanded clone.

. . TRBJ2-7 TRBV27 CASSAKGDGYEQYF TGTGCCAGCAGTGCAAAAGGGGACGGCTACGAGCAGTACTTC
. . TRBJ1-2 TRBV6-4 CASSDGGNYGYTF TGTGCCAGCAGTGACGGGGGGAACTATGGCTACACCTTC
. many TRBJ2-5 TRBV20-1 CSARGTAKQETQYF TGCAGTGCTAGAGGGACAGCAAAACAAGAGACCCAGTACTTC
TRBD2 . TRBJ2-5 TRBV7-2 CASSLPGLAGGPQYF TGTGCCAGCAGCTTACCCGGACTAGCGGGGGGGCCCCAGTACTTC
TRBD1 few TRBJ2-3 TRBV27 CASRTDRGVDTQYF TGTGCCAGCAGGACGGACAGGGGAGTAGATACGCAGTATTTT
. . TRBJ1-5 TRBV5-1 CASSPLWGGNQPQHF TGCGCCAGCAGCCCACTCTGGGGTGGCAATCAGCCCCAGCATTTT
TRBD1 . TRBJ2-3 TRBV14 CASSRIFRGNYLDSTDTQYF TGTGCCAGCAGCCGGATTTTCAGGGGGAATTACCTGGATAGCACAGATACGCAGTATTTT
. . TRBJ1-3 TRBV12-5 CASGLVLPSSGNTIYF TGTGCTAGTGGTTTGGTTTTACCGAGCTCTGGAAACACCATATATTTT
. few TRBJ2-3 TRBV29-1 CSAIVRGTDTQYF TGCAGTGCCATCGTCCGGGGCACAGATACGCAGTATTTT
TRBD1 few TRBJ1-6 TRBV4-2 CASSQARSDRGATYNSPLHF TGTGCCAGCAGCCAAGCCCGCTCCGACAGGGGGGCGACCTATAATTCACCCCTCCACTTT
. few TRBJ2-2 TRBV12-3/TRBV12-4 CASRDSPDRRTGELFF TGTGCCAGCAGAGATTCCCCCGACAGACGCACCGGGGAGCTGTTTTTT
TRBD1 many TRBJ1-1 TRBV4-2 CASSQYGQGAPSTEAFF TGTGCCAGCAGCCAATATGGACAGGGGGCCCCCAGCACTGAAGCTTTCTTT
TRBD1 once TRBJ2-7 TRBV4-1 CASSPGTGHYEQYF TGCGCCAGCAGCCCCGGGACAGGTCACTACGAGCAGTACTTC
. . TRBJ2-3 TRBV5-6 CASSPGPASTDTQYF TGTGCCAGCAGCCCTGGGCCCGCAAGCACAGATACGCAGTATTTT
TRBD2 few TRBJ2-7 TRBV29-1 CSVSGTSYEQYF TGCAGCGTTAGTGGGACTAGCTACGAGCAGTACTTC
. . TRBJ1-2 TRBV29-1 CSVEPTTEGGYTF TGCAGCGTTGAGCCGACGACAGAAGGTGGCTACACCTTC
TRBD1 few TRBJ2-1 TRBV7-3 CASSTGGWDEQFF TGTGCCAGCAGTACAGGGGGGTGGGATGAGCAGTTCTTC
. . TRBJ1-5 TRBV12-3/TRBV12-4 CASSLSPRDQPQHF TGTGCCAGCAGTTTATCGCCCAGAGATCAGCCCCAGCATTTT
. . TRBJ1-1 TRBV25-1 CASSDIGIAEAFF TGTGCCAGCAGTGATATAGGGATCGCCGAAGCTTTCTTT
TRBD1 few TRBJ1-5 TRBV20-1 CSARNLTGFNQPQHF TGCAGTGCTAGGAATCTGACAGGGTTCAATCAGCCCCAGCATTTT
TRBD2 few TRBJ2-3 TRBV5-4 CASSSLASGVTDTQYF TGTGCCAGCAGCTCTCTGGCTAGCGGGGTCACAGATACGCAGTATTTT
. few TRBJ2-1 TRBV6-2/TRBV6-3 CASSDLARGSHNEQFF TGTGCCAGCAGTGACCTCGCCCGGGGCAGCCACAATGAGCAGTTCTTC
. . TRBJ2-2 TRBV19 CASSGRQGNTGELFF TGTGCCAGTAGTGGCCGCCAGGGTAACACCGGGGAGCTGTTTTTT
. . TRBJ1-2 TRBV12-3/TRBV12-4 CASSGNYGYTF TGTGCCAGCAGCGGAAACTATGGCTACACCTTC
TRBD2 . TRBJ2-5 TRBV7-2 CASSFNGGAGETQYF TGTGCCAGCAGCTTCAACGGGGGGGCAGGAGAGACCCAGTACTTC
. few TRBJ2-1 TRBV5-1 CASSFRGQYNEQFF TGCGCCAGCAGCTTTCGGGGCCAGTACAATGAGCAGTTCTTC
. many TRBJ1-2 TRBV7-9 CASSTNSGTLNGYTF TGTGCCAGCAGCACCAATTCCGGGACACTCAATGGCTACACCTTC
TRBD1 few TRBJ2-5 TRBV7-9 CASSLAGTGGVETQYF TGTGCCAGCAGCTTAGCCGGGACAGGGGGCGTCGAGACCCAGTACTTC
. few TRBJ2-7 TRBV5-1 CASSSRDGHYEQYF TGCGCCAGCAGCTCCCGGGACGGACACTACGAGCAGTACTTC
. . TRBJ1-5 TRBV7-8 CASSLSGQNQPQHF TGTGCCAGCAGCTTATCCGGACAGAATCAGCCCCAGCATTTT
. . TRBJ1-3 TRBV5-4 CASRDSGNTIYF TGTGCCAGCAGAGACTCTGGAAACACCATATATTTT
TRBD2 . TRBJ2-1 TRBV9 CASSDPSGPSSYNEQFF TGTGCCAGCAGCGACCCTAGCGGGCCGAGCTCCTACAATGAGCAGTTCTTC
TRBD1 many TRBJ2-3 TRBV3-1 CASSQEYRGGLSEPGDTQYF TGTGCCAGCAGCCAAGAGTACAGGGGCGGACTGAGCGAACCCGGGGATACGCAGTATTTT
. many TRBJ2-5 TRBV5-1 CASSLLREGAWRFQETQYF TGCGCCAGCAGCCTCCTCCGGGAGGGGGCGTGGAGGTTCCAAGAGACCCAGTACTTC
. many TRBJ2-3 TRBV6-2/TRBV6-3 CASSSNEADTQYF TGTGCCAGCAGTTCCAATGAGGCCGATACGCAGTATTTT
. . TRBJ2-5 TRBV14 CASSQPRMAAVETQYF TGTGCCAGCAGCCAACCCCGGATGGCCGCGGTAGAGACCCAGTACTTC
. . TRBJ2-5 TRBV6-5 CASRLPSGETQYF TGTGCCAGCAGGCTACCTTCGGGGGAGACCCAGTACTTC
. few TRBJ2-7 TRBV4-3 CASSQVGRRDTSYEQYF TGCGCCAGCAGCCAAGTCGGACGGAGAGATACCTCCTACGAGCAGTACTTC
. few TRBJ2-5 TRBV19 CASSIEGPTGDETQYF TGTGCCAGTAGTATCGAGGGTCCGACGGGGGATGAGACCCAGTACTTC
. . TRBJ1-3 TRBV7-9 CASSAEPLCGACGNTIYF TGTGCCAGCAGCGCCGAACCACTCTGTGGGGCCTGCGGAAACACCATATATTTT
TRBD1 few TRBJ2-7 TRBV29-1 CSVSGTGHYEQYF TGCAGCGTTTCCGGGACAGGACACTACGAGCAGTACTTC
TRBD1 few TRBJ2-4 TRBV5-1 CASSQRTGDAIAKNIQYF TGCGCCAGCAGCCAACGGACAGGGGACGCTATAGCCAAAAACATTCAGTACTTC